The clone carrying this TCR beta chain was observed many times. Antigen: not known. This specimen comes from a study of early T cells in non-severe SARS-CoV-2 infection. About the study: Sequencing of unsorted whole blood was done on bulk RNA, leaving chains unpaired. General study points: The VDJdb matching leaned toward anti-spike CD8 responses and overlooked private and CD4 specificities.

The protocol attached unique molecular identifiers to individual cDNA molecules. One entry per CDR3 protein results from TCRdb running MiXCR on the 5' RACE reads. The sample lists about 48,000 distinct CDR3 sequences, approximately 5.7% occurring once. Germline V lookup: CDR1 SGHRS, CDR2 YFSETQ. The V end lost 4 bases, the J end lost 4 bases, and 11 bases lay between the germline ends. The CDR3 has 13 amino acids. The chain recombines TRBV5-1 with TRBJ1-1; D unresolved. The sequence came from an adult who was a healthcare worker with PCR-confirmed SARS-CoV-2 infection or an uninfected control (not recorded which). The sample was whole blood, taken at baseline. The CDR3 here is CASSRSWGTEAFF. In DNA form, the CDR3 reads TGCGCCAGCAGCAGGTCTTGGGGCACTGAAGCTTTCTTT. Complete variable domain (other parts from reference TRBV5-1 and TRBJ1-1): KAGVTQTPRYLIKTRGQQVTLSCSPISGHRSVSWYQQTPGQGLQFLFEYFSETQRNKGNFPGRFSGRQFSNSRSEMNVSTLELGDSALYLCASSRSWGTEAFFGQGTRLTVV.